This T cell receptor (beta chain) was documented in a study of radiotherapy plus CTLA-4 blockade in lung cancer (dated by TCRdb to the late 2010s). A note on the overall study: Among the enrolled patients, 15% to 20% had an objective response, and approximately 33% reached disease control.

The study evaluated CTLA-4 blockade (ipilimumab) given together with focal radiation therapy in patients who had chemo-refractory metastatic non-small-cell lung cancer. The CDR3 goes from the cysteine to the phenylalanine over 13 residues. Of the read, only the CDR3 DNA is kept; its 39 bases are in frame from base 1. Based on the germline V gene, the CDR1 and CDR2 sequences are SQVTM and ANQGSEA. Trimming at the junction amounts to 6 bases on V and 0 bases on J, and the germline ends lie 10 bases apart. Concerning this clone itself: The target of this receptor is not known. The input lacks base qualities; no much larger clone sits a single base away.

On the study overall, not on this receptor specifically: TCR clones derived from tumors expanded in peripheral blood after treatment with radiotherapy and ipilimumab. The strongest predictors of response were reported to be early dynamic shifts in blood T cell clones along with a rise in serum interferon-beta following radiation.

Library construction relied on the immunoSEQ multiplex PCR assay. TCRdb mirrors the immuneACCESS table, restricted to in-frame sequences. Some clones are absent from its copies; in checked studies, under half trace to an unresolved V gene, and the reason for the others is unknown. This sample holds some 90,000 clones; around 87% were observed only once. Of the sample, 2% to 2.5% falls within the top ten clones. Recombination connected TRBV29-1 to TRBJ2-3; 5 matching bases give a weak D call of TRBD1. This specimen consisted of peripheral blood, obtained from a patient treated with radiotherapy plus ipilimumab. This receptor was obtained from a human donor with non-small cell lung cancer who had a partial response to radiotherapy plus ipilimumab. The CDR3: CSVGQGSTDTQYF. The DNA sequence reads TGCAGCGTCGGGCAGGGAAGCACAGATACGCAGTATTTT.